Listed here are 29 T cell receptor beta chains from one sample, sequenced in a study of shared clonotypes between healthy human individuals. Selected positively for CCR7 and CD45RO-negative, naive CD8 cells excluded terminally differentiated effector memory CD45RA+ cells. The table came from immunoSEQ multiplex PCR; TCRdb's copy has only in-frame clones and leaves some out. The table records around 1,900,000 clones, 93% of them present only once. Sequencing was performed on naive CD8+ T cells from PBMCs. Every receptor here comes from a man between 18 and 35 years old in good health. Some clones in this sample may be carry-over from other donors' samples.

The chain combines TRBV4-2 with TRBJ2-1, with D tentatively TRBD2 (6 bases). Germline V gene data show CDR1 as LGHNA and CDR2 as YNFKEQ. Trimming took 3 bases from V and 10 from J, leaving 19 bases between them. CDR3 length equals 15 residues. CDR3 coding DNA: TGTGCCAGCAGCCAGGGAACTGAGGGAGGAGGGGAGCAGTTCTTC. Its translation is CASSQGTEGGGEQFF.

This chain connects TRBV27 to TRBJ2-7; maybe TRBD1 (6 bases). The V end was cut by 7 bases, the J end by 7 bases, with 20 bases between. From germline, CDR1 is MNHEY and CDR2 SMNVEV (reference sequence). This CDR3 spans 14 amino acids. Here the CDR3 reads CASKDTGIAWEQYF. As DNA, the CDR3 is TGTGCCAGCAAAGACACAGGGATCGCCTGGGAGCAGTACTTC.

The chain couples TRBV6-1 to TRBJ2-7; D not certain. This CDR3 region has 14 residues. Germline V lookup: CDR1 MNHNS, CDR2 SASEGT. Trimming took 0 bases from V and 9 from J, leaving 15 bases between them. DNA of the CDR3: TGTGCCAGCAGTGAAGCCCCCTCGCGTGAAGGGCAGTACTTC. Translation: CASSEAPSREGQYF.

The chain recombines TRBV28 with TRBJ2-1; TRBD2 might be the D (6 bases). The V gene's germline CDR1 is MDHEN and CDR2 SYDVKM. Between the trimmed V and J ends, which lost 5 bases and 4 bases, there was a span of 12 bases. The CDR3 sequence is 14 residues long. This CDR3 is CASSLARRYNEQFF. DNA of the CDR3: TGTGCCAGCAGTCTAGCGCGCCGGTACAATGAGCAGTTCTTC.

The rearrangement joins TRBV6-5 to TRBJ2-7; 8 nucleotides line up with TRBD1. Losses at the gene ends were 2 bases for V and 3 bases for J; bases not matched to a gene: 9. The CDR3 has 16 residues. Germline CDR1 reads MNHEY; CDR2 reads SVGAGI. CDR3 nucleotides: TGTGCCAGCAGTTACACCCAGACAGGGGCTAGCTACGAGCAGTACTTC. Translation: CASSYTQTGASYEQYF.

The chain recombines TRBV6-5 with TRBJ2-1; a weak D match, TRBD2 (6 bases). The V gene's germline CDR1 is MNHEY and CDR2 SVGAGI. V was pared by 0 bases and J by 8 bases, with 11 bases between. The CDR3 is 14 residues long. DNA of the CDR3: TGTGCCAGCAGTTACTCTCGGGAGAGGGATGAGCAGTTCTTC. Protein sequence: CASSYSRERDEQFF.

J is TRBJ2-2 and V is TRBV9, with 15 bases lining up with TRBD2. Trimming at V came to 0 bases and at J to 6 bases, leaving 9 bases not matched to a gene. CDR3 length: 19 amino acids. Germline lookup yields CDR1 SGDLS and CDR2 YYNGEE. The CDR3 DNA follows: TGTGCCAGCAGCGTAGGTCCGGGACTAGCGGGGGGCCTTGCCGGGGAGCTGTTTTTT. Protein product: CASSVGPGLAGGLAGELFF.

The CDR3 DNA reads TGTGCCAGCAGCTTAGGCGTAGCGGGAGGGCCGACCGCTTCCTACGAGCAGTACTTC. Its translation: CASSLGVAGGPTASYEQYF. This sequence joins TRBV13 and TRBJ2-7; 11 nucleotides align to TRBD2. CDR3 length: 19 residues. Germline CDR1 and CDR2: PRHDT and FYEKMQ (reference sequence). V dropped 0 bases and J dropped 1; count of bases not matched to a gene: 11.

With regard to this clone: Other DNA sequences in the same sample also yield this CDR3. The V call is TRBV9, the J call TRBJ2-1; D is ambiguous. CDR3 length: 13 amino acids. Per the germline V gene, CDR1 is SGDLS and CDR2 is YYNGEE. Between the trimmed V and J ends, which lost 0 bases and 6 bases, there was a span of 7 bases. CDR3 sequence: CASSVGRVNEQFF. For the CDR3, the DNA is TGTGCCAGCAGCGTAGGAAGGGTCAATGAGCAGTTCTTC.

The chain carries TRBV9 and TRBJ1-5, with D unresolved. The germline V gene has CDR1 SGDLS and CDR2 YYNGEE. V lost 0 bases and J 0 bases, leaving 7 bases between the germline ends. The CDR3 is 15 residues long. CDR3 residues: CASSVDGISNQPQHF. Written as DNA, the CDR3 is TGTGCCAGCAGCGTAGATGGGATTAGCAATCAGCCCCAGCATTTT.

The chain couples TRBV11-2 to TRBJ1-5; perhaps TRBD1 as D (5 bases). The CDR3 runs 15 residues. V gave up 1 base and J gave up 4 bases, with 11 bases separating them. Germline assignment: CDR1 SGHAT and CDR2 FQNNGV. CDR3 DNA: TGTGCCAGCAGCTTAGGCCCGGGGGAAAATCAGCCCCAGCATTTT. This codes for CASSLGPGENQPQHF. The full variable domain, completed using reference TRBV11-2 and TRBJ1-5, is EAGVAQSPRYKIIEKRQSVAFWCNPISGHATLYWYQQILGQGPKLLIQFQNNGVVDDSQLPKDRFSAERLKGVDSTLKIQPAKLEDSAVYLCASSLGPGENQPQHFGDGTRLSIL.

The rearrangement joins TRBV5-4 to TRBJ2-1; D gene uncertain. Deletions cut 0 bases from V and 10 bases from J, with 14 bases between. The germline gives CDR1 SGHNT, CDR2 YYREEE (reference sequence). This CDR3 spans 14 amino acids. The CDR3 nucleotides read TGTGCCAGCAGCTTGGAAGGTCCTCTCGGGGAGCAGTTCTTC. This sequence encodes CASSLEGPLGEQFF.

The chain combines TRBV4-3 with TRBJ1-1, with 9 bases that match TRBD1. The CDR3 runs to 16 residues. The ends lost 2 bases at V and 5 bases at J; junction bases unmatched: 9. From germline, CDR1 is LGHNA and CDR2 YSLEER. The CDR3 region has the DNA TGCGCCAGCAGCCAAACCACCGGGACAGGGTCTACTGAAGCTTTCTTT. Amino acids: CASSQTTGTGSTEAFF.

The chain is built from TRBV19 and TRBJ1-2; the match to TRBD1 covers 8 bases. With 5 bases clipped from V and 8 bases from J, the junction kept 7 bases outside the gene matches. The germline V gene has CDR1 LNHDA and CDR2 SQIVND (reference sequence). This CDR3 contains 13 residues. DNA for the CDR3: TGTGCCAGTAGTCCCGCAGGGGGCGACGGCTACACCTTC. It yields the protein CASSPAGGDGYTF.

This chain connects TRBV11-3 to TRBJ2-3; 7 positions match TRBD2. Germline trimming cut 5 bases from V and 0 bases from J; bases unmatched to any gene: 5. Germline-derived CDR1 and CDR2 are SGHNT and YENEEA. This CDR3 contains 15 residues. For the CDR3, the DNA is TGTGCCAGCAGCGTTAGCGGGCTCAGCACAGATACGCAGTATTTT. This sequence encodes CASSVSGLSTDTQYF. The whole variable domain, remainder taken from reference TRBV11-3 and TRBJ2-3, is EAGVVQSPRYKIIEKKQPVAFWCNPISGHNTLYWYLQNLGQGPELLIRYENEEAVDDSQLPKDRFSAERLKGVDSTLKIQPAELGDSAVYLCASSVSGLSTDTQYFGPGTRLTVL.

Here the CDR3 DNA reads TGTGCCAGCAGCCCCCGGACAGGGGAAGGCACCTACGAGCAGTACTTC. Translating gives CASSPRTGEGTYEQYF. V gene TRBV7-9 combines with J gene TRBJ2-7, with 9 nucleotides matching TRBD1. Germline assignment: CDR1 SEHNR and CDR2 FQNEAQ (reference sequence). CDR3 length: 16 residues. V shed 5 bases, J shed 2 bases, and the junction held 10 bases outside the gene matches.

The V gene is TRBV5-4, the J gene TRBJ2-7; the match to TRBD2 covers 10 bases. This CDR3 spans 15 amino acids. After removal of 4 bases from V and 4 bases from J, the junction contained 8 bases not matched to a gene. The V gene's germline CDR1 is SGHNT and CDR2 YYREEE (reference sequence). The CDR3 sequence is CASSPAGGPRYEQYF. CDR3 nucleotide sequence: TGTGCCAGCAGCCCAGCGGGAGGGCCAAGATACGAGCAGTACTTC.

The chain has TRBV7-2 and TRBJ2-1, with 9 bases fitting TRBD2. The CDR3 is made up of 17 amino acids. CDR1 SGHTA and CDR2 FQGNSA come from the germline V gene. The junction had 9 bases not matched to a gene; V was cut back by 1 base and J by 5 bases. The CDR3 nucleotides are TGTGCCAGCAGCTTAGATATCTGGCGGGAGGGCCACAATGAGCAGTTCTTC. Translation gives CASSLDIWREGHNEQFF.

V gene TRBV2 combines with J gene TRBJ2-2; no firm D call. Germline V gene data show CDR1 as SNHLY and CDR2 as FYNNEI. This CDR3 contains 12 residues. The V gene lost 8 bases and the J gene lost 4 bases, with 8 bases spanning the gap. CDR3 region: CASVGTTGELFF. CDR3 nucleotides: TGTGCCAGCGTGGGAACCACCGGGGAGCTGTTTTTT.

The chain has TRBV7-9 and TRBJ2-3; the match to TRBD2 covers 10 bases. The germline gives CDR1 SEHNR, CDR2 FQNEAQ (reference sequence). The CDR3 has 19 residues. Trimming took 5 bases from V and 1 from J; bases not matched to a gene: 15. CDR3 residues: CASSPSGSAFGEGTDTQYF. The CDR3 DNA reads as TGTGCCAGCAGCCCTAGCGGGAGCGCGTTTGGGGAAGGCACAGATACGCAGTATTTT.

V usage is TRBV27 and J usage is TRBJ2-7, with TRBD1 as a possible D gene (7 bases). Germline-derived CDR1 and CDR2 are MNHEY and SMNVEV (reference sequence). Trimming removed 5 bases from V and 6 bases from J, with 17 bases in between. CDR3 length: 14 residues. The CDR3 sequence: CASSAGQFNGEQYF. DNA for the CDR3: TGTGCCAGCAGTGCGGGACAGTTTAATGGCGAGCAGTACTTC.

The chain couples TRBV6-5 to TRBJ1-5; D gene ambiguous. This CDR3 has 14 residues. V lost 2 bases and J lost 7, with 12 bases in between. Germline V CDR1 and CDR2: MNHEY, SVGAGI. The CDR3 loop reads CASSYGEGEQPQHF. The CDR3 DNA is TGTGCCAGCAGTTACGGAGAGGGAGAACAGCCCCAGCATTTT.

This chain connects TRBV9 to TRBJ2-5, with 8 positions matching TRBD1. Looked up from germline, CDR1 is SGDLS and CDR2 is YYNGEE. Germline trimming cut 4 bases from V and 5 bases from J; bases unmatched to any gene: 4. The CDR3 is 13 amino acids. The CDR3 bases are TGTGCCAGCAGCACCCGACAGGGGGAGACCCAGTACTTC. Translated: CASSTRQGETQYF.

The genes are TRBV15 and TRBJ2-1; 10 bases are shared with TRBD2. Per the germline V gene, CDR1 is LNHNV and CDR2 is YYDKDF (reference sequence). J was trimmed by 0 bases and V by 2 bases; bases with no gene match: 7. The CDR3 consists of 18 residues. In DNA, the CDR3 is TGTGCCACCAGCAGACCACCGCCTAGCGGGGGCTCCTACAATGAGCAGTTCTTC. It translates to CATSRPPPSGGSYNEQFF.

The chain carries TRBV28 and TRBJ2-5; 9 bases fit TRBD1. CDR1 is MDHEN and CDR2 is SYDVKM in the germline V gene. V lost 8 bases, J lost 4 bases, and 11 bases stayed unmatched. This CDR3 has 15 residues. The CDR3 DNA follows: TGTGCCAGCGAAGCCGGGGACAGGGAAGGAGAGACCCAGTACTTC. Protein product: CASEAGDREGETQYF.

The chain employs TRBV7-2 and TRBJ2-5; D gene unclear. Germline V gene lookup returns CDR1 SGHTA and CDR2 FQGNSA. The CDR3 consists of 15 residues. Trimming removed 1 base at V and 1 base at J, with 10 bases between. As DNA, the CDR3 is TGTGCCAGCAGCTTAGGTCAGCGCCTCCAAGAGACCCAGTACTTC. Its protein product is CASSLGQRLQETQYF.

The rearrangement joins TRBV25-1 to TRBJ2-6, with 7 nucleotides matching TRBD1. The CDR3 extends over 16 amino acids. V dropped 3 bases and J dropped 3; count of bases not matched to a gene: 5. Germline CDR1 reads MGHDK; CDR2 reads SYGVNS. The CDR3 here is CASSDRQGYGANVLTF. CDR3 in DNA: TGTGCCAGCAGTGACCGACAGGGTTATGGGGCCAACGTCCTGACTTTC.

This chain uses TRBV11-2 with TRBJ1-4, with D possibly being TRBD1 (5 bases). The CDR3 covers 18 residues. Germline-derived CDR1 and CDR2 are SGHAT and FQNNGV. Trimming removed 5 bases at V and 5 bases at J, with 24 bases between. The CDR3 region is CASSLRPRTDKLNEKLFF. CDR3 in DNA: TGTGCCAGCAGCCTGAGACCGCGGACGGACAAATTAAATGAAAAACTGTTTTTT. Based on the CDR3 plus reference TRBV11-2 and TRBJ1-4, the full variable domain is EAGVAQSPRYKIIEKRQSVAFWCNPISGHATLYWYQQILGQGPKLLIQFQNNGVVDDSQLPKDRFSAERLKGVDSTLKIQPAKLEDSAVYLCASSLRPRTDKLNEKLFFGSGTQLSVL.

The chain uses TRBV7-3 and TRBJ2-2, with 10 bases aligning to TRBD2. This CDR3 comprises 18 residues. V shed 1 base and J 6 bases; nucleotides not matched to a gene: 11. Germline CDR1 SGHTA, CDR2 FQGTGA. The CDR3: CASSLRGASGSGAGELFF. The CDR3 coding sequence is TGTGCCAGCAGCTTAAGGGGTGCTAGCGGGAGTGGAGCCGGGGAGCTGTTTTTT.